This T cell receptor (beta chain) was obtained from a study of CD8+CD57+ T cells in acquired aplastic anemia. Study summary: The DNA of sorted CD4+ and CD8+ cells averaged roughly 3.2 ug. Findings of the study overall: Patients did not significantly differ from controls in CD8+ Simpson's diversity.

On this clonotype: Its specificity is unknown.

The ends were cut back, 0 bases at V and 1 base at J, with 9 bases in the middle. The CDR3 is 15 residues long. Looked up from germline, CDR1 is ENHRY and CDR2 is SYGVKD. Profiling that covered TCR beta VDJ and CDR3 relied on genomic DNA as its template. TCRdb re-derived calls from the reads in MiXCR, one entry per CDR3 protein. The table has about 180,000 distinct CDR3 sequences, about 45% seen once. Whoever was chosen for sequencing had shown CD8+CD57+ cell expansion by flow cytometry. The gene calls are TRBV10-3 and TRBJ1-1, with a possible D match to TRBD1 (5 bases). The sequenced sample was sorted CD4+, CD8+, or CD8+CD57+ T cells (not recorded which) from PBMCs. The clonotype comes from a human donor with aplastic anemia. The CDR3 loop is CAISESRGTNTEAFF. DNA of the CDR3: TGTGCCATCAGTGAGTCTCGGGGCACGAACACTGAAGCTTTCTTT.